This is a list of T cell receptor beta chains from one sample in a study of cytomegalovirus exposure and HLA in healthy donors. Data came from immunoSEQ multiplex PCR; TCRdb stores just in-frame clones and leaves some out. The table lists roughly 170,000 clones, almost 85% of them singletons. Sequenced: PBMCs. Receptors were obtained from a man aged 25-40 years in good health and CMV-seronegative. Both conserved end residues are part of each CDR3. D genes are given only for firm matches. Expanded clones are given a class, and other clones once, few, many or no size at all.

clone size	V gene	J gene	D gene	CDR3 DNA	CDR3 protein
once	TRBV5-6	TRBJ2-1	TRBD2	TGTGCCAGCAGCTGGACTAGCGCAGAGCAGTTCTTC	CASSWTSAEQFF
.	TRBV27	TRBJ1-6	.	TGTGCCAGCAGTTTATCGAAACAGGGTGATAATTCACCCCTCCACTTT	CASSLSKQGDNSPLHF
.	TRBV28	TRBJ2-2	TRBD1	TGTGCCAGCAGTTCCGGACGGGACAGGGTTGGCGGGGAGCTGTTTTTT	CASSSGRDRVGGELFF
.	TRBV7-9	TRBJ1-4	TRBD1	TGTTCCAGCAGCCAGGGACAGGGGGGCGAAAAACTGTTTTTT	CSSSQGQGGEKLFF
.	TRBV11-2	TRBJ1-1	.	TGTGCCAGCAGCTCGGCCATTTCGGGGGGCCTGAACACTGAAGCTTTCTTT	CASSSAISGGLNTEAFF
.	TRBV7-2	TRBJ2-7	TRBD2	TGTGCCAGCAGCTTAGACGCTAGCGGGATGCCCTACGAGCAGTACTTC	CASSLDASGMPYEQYF
.	TRBV6-5	TRBJ2-7	TRBD2	TGTGCCAGCAGTTACAAGTCTAGCGGATTCTACGAGCAGTACTTC	CASSYKSSGFYEQYF
.	TRBV28	TRBJ2-3	TRBD2	TGTGCCAGCACTCCAGCCGGGACTACCCATCTTACTAGCACAGATACGCAGTATTTT	CASTPAGTTHLTSTDTQYF
few	TRBV7-9	TRBJ2-7	.	TGTGCCAGCAGCTTCGGGACAAGCATCTACGAGCAGTACTTC	CASSFGTSIYEQYF
.	TRBV4-1	TRBJ2-4	.	TGCGCCAGCAGCTCCCAGGGCCCCAGGGCCAAAAACATTCAGTACTTC	CASSSQGPRAKNIQYF
.	TRBV7-9	TRBJ2-4	.	TGTGCCAGCAGCTTGGACTTAGCCAAAAACATTCAGTACTTC	CASSLDLAKNIQYF
once	TRBV19	TRBJ2-7	TRBD1	TGTGCCAGTAGTAGTGGGTACCGGGACAGGATCAGTAGGACGGGCGAGCAGTACTTC	CASSSGYRDRISRTGEQYF
.	TRBV4-3	TRBJ2-6	TRBD1	TGCGCCAGCAGCCAGAGAGTGGACAGGGAGTACTCTGGGGCCAACGTCCTGACTTTC	CASSQRVDREYSGANVLTF
once	TRBV27	TRBJ2-7	.	TGTGCCAGCAGTCAGGGGCGGTCCTACGAGCAGTACTTC	CASSQGRSYEQYF
.	TRBV5-6	TRBJ2-3	.	TGTGCCAGCAGCTTGGATTCATATACGCAGTATTTT	CASSLDSYTQYF
.	TRBV14	TRBJ2-7	TRBD2	TGTGCCAGCAGCCACGGGGAGGGCCGCAACTACGAGCAGTACTTC	CASSHGEGRNYEQYF
.	TRBV5-6	TRBJ1-2	.	TGTGCCAGCAGCCCGAGGACTTTCTATGGCTACACCTTC	CASSPRTFYGYTF
.	TRBV25-1	TRBJ2-2	.	TGTGCCAGCACCCCGGGGGTTGGAGGGCTGGGGGAGCTGTTTTTT	CASTPGVGGLGELFF
.	TRBV5-1	TRBJ2-5	TRBD1	TGCGCCAGCAGCTCGTCCGGGACAGCACAAGAGACCCAGTACTTC	CASSSSGTAQETQYF
.	TRBV10-3	TRBJ2-7	.	TGTGCCATCAGTGGGGGCCAAGGTGAGCAGTACTTC	CAISGGQGEQYF
few	TRBV7-7	TRBJ2-2	.	TGTGCTAGCAGCTTAGCAGTGACACCGAACACCGGGGAGCTGTTTTTT	CASSLAVTPNTGELFF
.	TRBV16	TRBJ2-3	.	TGTGCCAGCAGCCAATCGGGGGCGACAGATACGCAGTATTTT	CASSQSGATDTQYF
few	TRBV10-2	TRBJ1-4	.	TGCGCCAGCAGTGAGAGGCCTGAGACGGGGGAAAAACTGTTTTTT	CASSERPETGEKLFF
.	TRBV19	TRBJ2-1	.	TGTGCCAGTAGTCCTCAAGGGGTTATGCTTGAGCAGTTCTTC	CASSPQGVMLEQFF
.	TRBV10-1	TRBJ2-7	TRBD2	TGCGCCAGCAGTGAAGGACTAGCGGAGGCGGCCTACGAGCAGTACTTC	CASSEGLAEAAYEQYF
.	TRBV18	TRBJ2-5	TRBD2	TGTGCCAGCTCAACGCTAGCGGCCCAAGAGACCCAGTACTTC	CASSTLAAQETQYF
.	TRBV6-1	TRBJ1-2	TRBD1	TGTGCCAGCAGTGAAGGCCGGGACAGGATCTTCTATGGCTACACCTTC	CASSEGRDRIFYGYTF
.	TRBV10-3	TRBJ2-3	.	TGTGCCATCAGTGAGTCGTTAGGGGCTGGGAATACGCAGTATTTT	CAISESLGAGNTQYF
.	TRBV2	TRBJ1-2	.	TGTGCCAGCAGTGAAGGGGGGGGAGGTGGCTATGGCTACACCTTC	CASSEGGGGGYGYTF
.	TRBV5-1	TRBJ2-3	TRBD2	TGCGCCAGCAGCTTTCCTGTAGCGGGAGACACAGATACGCAGTATTTT	CASSFPVAGDTDTQYF
.	TRBV5-1	TRBJ2-5	.	TGCGCCAGCAGCCCCTGGCCCAACCAAGAGACCCAGTACTTC	CASSPWPNQETQYF
.	TRBV19	TRBJ1-2	.	TGTGCCAGTACCTCAGGGGCAGGTCCTATTTCGCGGGGCTACACCTTC	CASTSGAGPISRGYTF
.	TRBV5-1	TRBJ1-1	.	TGCGCCAGCAGCTTATACCCCTTCAGGACTGAGAACACTGAAGCTTTCTTT	CASSLYPFRTENTEAFF
.	TRBV7-5	TRBJ1-4	.	TGTGTCAGTACCGAAAGCGGAGGTAATGAAAAACTGTTTTTT	CVSTESGGNEKLFF
.	TRBV30	TRBJ2-7	.	TGTGCCTGGAGTGTTCTTGCGGGGGCGCGGGGCGAGCAGTACTTC	CAWSVLAGARGEQYF
few	TRBV7-8	TRBJ2-1	.	TGTGCCAGCAGCTTAGGAGGGATGGATGAGCAGTTCTTC	CASSLGGMDEQFF